The 11 T cell receptor beta chains presented below share a single source sample, sequenced in a study of OX40 agonist ivuxolimab in advanced cancers. This table comes from immunoSEQ multiplex PCR, and its TCRdb copy is limited to in-frame clones, with some not included. The sample holds roughly 41,000 clones; under 90% are singletons and the top ten take about 1.8%. The sequenced sample was CD4+ or CD8+ T cells sorted from blood, obtained in a trial of the OX40 agonist ivuxolimab. The receptor source for this set is an adult with an advanced solid tumor such as melanoma, head and neck, liver or kidney cancer.

This rearrangement joins TRBV6-1 to TRBJ1-5; TRBD1 might be the D (5 bases). The V gene's germline CDR1 is MNHNS and CDR2 SASEGT. CDR3 length: 12 residues. For the CDR3, the DNA is TGTGGTTCTTGGGACGGCAATCAGCCCCAGCATTTT. Its translation is CGSWDGNQPQHF.

This chain connects TRBV11-2 to TRBJ2-5; D not resolved. Germline V gene lookup returns CDR1 SGHAT and CDR2 FQNNGV. CDR3 length: 13 residues. With 5 bases removed from V and 5 bases from J, the gap between germline ends came to 12 bases. The CDR3 sequence: CASSGPVGETQYF. CDR3 coding DNA: TGTGCCAGCAGCGGCCCAGTAGGGGAGACCCAGTACTTC.

V is TRBV5-6 and J is TRBJ2-6, with TRBD2 matching over 7 bases. This CDR3 contains 17 residues. Losses at the gene ends were 2 bases for V and 0 bases for J; bases not matched to a gene: 5. The germline CDR1 and CDR2 sequences are SGHDT and YYEEEE. CDR3 nucleotide sequence: TGTGCCAGCAGCTTATTAGCGGGCCCCTCTGGGGCCAACGTCCTGACTTTC. Protein product: CASSLLAGPSGANVLTF.

The rearrangement joins TRBV9 to TRBJ1-4; 7 nucleotides agree with TRBD1. Trimming cost V 3 bases and J 5 bases; bases outside gene matches: 7. This CDR3 spans 15 amino acids. Germline V CDR1 and CDR2: SGDLS, YYNGEE. The CDR3 loop reads CASSARQGGNEKLFF. The DNA for the CDR3 is TGTGCCAGCAGCGCAAGACAGGGTGGGAATGAAAAACTGTTTTTT.

This clone was seen a single time. The rearrangement joins TRBV7-9 to TRBJ1-6, with D unclear. Trimming removed 1 base at V and 0 bases at J, with 4 bases between. This CDR3 is 15 amino acids long. Germline lookup yields CDR1 SEHNR and CDR2 FQNEAQ (reference sequence). The CDR3 DNA reads TGTGCCAGCAGCTTAGACGGCTCCTATAATTCACCCCTCCACTTT. Translation: CASSLDGSYNSPLHF.

The chain combines TRBV6-6 with TRBJ1-3; 8 bases line up with TRBD1. Trimming removed 6 bases from V and 2 bases from J; junction bases left unmatched: 9. The CDR3 is 16 residues long. Per germline, CDR1 MNHNY and CDR2 SVGAGI (reference sequence). The CDR3 loop reads CASSKTGAVAGNTIYF. CDR3 in DNA: TGTGCCAGCAGCAAGACAGGGGCCGTGGCTGGAAACACCATATATTTT.

The chain employs TRBV19 and TRBJ1-4; D remains unclear. The germline V and J ends were trimmed by 7 bases and 8 bases, with 8 bases remaining between them. The germline CDR1 and CDR2 sequences are LNHDA and SQIVND (reference sequence). The CDR3 has 11 residues. The CDR3 here is CASTGYEKLFF. CDR3 in DNA: TGTGCCAGTACTGGATACGAAAAACTGTTTTTT.

The rearrangement joins TRBV29-1 to TRBJ1-4; D uncertain. The CDR3 length is 16 residues. CDR1 is SQVTM and CDR2 is ANQGSEA in the germline V gene. The V gene lost 7 bases and the J gene lost 0 bases, with 18 bases spanning the gap. In DNA, the CDR3 is TGCAGCGCTGGACCCCACCCCAGAGCAACTAATGAAAAACTGTTTTTT. Translating gives CSAGPHPRATNEKLFF.

The genes are TRBV19 and TRBJ1-6; 8 bases fit TRBD1. This CDR3 spans 16 amino acids. J was trimmed by 8 bases and V by 4 bases; bases with no gene match: 10. Germline V gene sequence: CDR1 LNHDA, CDR2 SQIVND (reference sequence). CDR3 in amino acids: CASSTQGARQDSPLHF. For the CDR3, the DNA is TGTGCCAGTAGTACTCAGGGGGCACGTCAAGATTCACCCCTCCACTTT.

This rearrangement joins TRBV5-6 to TRBJ1-2, with 7 bases identical to TRBD1. Germline CDR1 reads SGHDT; CDR2 reads YYEEEE. The CDR3 consists of 14 residues. The junction had 5 bases not matched to a gene; V was cut back by 2 bases and J by 4 bases. The CDR3 DNA sequence: TGTGCCAGCAGCTTTGACAGGGAGATCTATGGCTACACCTTC. Protein: CASSFDREIYGYTF.

V and J are TRBV5-8 and TRBJ2-1; the D is unclear. Trimming took 7 bases from V and 5 from J, leaving 19 bases between them. The CDR3 has 15 amino acids. CDR1 SGHTS and CDR2 YDEGEE come from the germline V gene. CDR3 sequence: CASVQFRGRDNEQFF. CDR3 nucleotides: TGTGCCAGCGTTCAGTTTCGCGGACGGGACAATGAGCAGTTCTTC.